A single sample gave rise to the 28 T cell receptor beta chains below, sequenced in a study of CD8 T cells in Susac syndrome. RNA in amounts of 0.5 to 1 ug was reverse transcribed with random hexamers. One entry per CDR3 protein, called by TCRdb with MiXCR from the immunoSEQ multiplex PCR reads. The table shows hundreds of thousands of distinct CDR3 sequences, with 96% occurring only once. Sequences were obtained from CD4+ T cells from PBMCs. Receptor source: a human donor with Susac syndrome.

This chain joins TRBV9 and TRBJ2-4; perhaps TRBD2 as D (7 bases). Germline V lookup: CDR1 SGDLS, CDR2 YYNGEE. The CDR3 runs 18 residues. Trimming stripped 4 bases from V and 0 bases from J, with 20 bases between. The CDR3 here is CASSIAGLGTLAKNIQYF. The CDR3 DNA follows: TGTGCCAGCAGCATTGCCGGACTAGGGACACTAGCCAAAAACATTCAGTACTTC.

The chain recombines TRBV10-1 with TRBJ1-1; maybe TRBD1 (5 bases). CDR1 is WNHNN and CDR2 is SYGVQD in the germline V gene (reference sequence). Trimming removed 4 bases at V and 8 bases at J, with 17 bases between. The CDR3 is 14 amino acids. The CDR3 DNA reads TGCGCCAGCAGTGCCCGCCTGGGGGAACGGGAAGCTTTCTTT. It codes for CASSARLGEREAFF.

The chain is built from TRBV20-1 and TRBJ2-3; 9 positions match TRBD2. CDR1 and CDR2 from the germline V gene are DFQATT and SNEGSKA (reference sequence). The CDR3 contains 16 residues. V trimming: 6 bases; J trimming: 3 bases; junction bases outside the gene matches: 13. CDR3 protein: CSASKPLAGATDTQYF. DNA of the CDR3: TGCAGTGCCAGTAAACCGTTAGCGGGAGCAACAGATACGCAGTATTTT.

The V and J genes are TRBV5-1 and TRBJ2-5; 8 bases match TRBD1. Germline CDR1 and CDR2: SGHRS and YFSETQ. The CDR3 is made up of 15 amino acids. J lost 4 bases, V lost 0 bases, and 5 bases had no gene match. This CDR3 is CASSLAQGAGETQYF. Written as DNA, the CDR3 is TGCGCCAGCAGCTTGGCCCAGGGGGCGGGAGAGACCCAGTACTTC. The entire variable domain, with the rest obtained from reference TRBV5-1 and TRBJ2-5, is as follows: KAGVTQTPRYLIKTRGQQVTLSCSPISGHRSVSWYQQTPGQGLQFLFEYFSETQRNKGNFPGRFSGRQFSNSRSEMNVSTLELGDSALYLCASSLAQGAGETQYFGPGTRLLVL.

The chain has TRBV13 and TRBJ2-7; D unclear. The germline V and J ends were trimmed by 5 bases and 3 bases, with 14 bases remaining between them. CDR3 length equals 14 residues. Germline V lookup: CDR1 PRHDT, CDR2 FYEKMQ (reference sequence). CDR3 in amino acids: CASSEAGPGYEQYF. The CDR3 DNA sequence: TGTGCCAGCAGCGAAGCTGGCCCGGGCTACGAGCAGTACTTC.

The CDR3 reads CSAEATSYEQYF. The CDR3 bases are TGCAGTGCGGAAGCAACCTCCTACGAGCAGTACTTC. The chain combines TRBV20-1 with TRBJ2-7; D is undetermined. Germline V gene data show CDR1 as DFQATT and CDR2 as SNEGSKA (reference sequence). This CDR3 has 12 amino acids. V dropped 6 bases and J dropped 0 bases, with 9 bases sitting between them.

The chain is built from TRBV19 and TRBJ2-1; D might be TRBD2 (5 bases). The V end lost 4 bases, the J end lost 5 bases, and 18 bases lay between the germline ends. CDR3 length: 16 amino acids. Germline CDR1 reads LNHDA; CDR2 reads SQIVND (reference sequence). The CDR3 DNA reads as TGTGCCAGTAGTAAAGGACTCGGACTCGGACACAATGAGCAGTTCTTC. It yields the protein CASSKGLGLGHNEQFF.

The chain joins TRBV25-1 to TRBJ1-4; the D gene is possibly TRBD1 (5 bases). CDR1 is MGHDK and CDR2 is SYGVNS in the germline V gene. CDR3 length: 13 residues. The V gene lost 1 base and the J gene lost 8 bases, with 8 bases spanning the gap. The CDR3 sequence: CASSEWDVEKLFF. The CDR3, as DNA: TGTGCCAGCAGTGAATGGGACGTCGAAAAACTGTTTTTT.

This chain joins TRBV5-4 and TRBJ2-1, with 8 bases fitting TRBD2. After removal of 4 bases from V and 4 bases from J, the junction contained 7 bases not matched to a gene. The germline CDR1 and CDR2 sequences are SGHNT and YYREEE (reference sequence). This CDR3 is 15 amino acids long. The CDR3 region is CASSRVAGTYNEQFF. The CDR3 bases are TGTGCCAGCAGCCGTGTAGCGGGGACGTACAATGAGCAGTTCTTC.

This clonotype has only one observation. The chain carries TRBV30 and TRBJ2-6; TRBD1 agrees at 9 bases. V shed 5 bases, J shed 4 bases, and the junction held 18 bases outside the gene matches. The CDR3 is 19 residues long. Germline assignment: CDR1 GTSNPN and CDR2 SVGIG (reference sequence). The DNA of the CDR3 is TGTGCCTGGGGGACCGTGACCGGGACAGGGTATGGGGGGGCCAACGTCCTGACTTTC. Protein sequence: CAWGTVTGTGYGGANVLTF.

The CDR3 bases are TGTGCCAGCAGCTTTGGACAGTATTTCTACAATGAGCAGTTCTTC. Protein product: CASSFGQYFYNEQFF. The chain carries TRBV7-9 and TRBJ2-1; TRBD1 is a possible D gene (6 bases). Germline-derived CDR1 and CDR2 are SEHNR and FQNEAQ (reference sequence). CDR3 size: 15 residues. V was shortened by 3 bases and J by 3 bases, with 12 bases between the two germline ends.

The V and J genes are TRBV28 and TRBJ1-5; D not certain. Trimming left V 5 bases short and J 2 bases short, with 4 bases between. CDR3 length: 12 amino acids. From germline, CDR1 is MDHEN and CDR2 SYDVKM. The CDR3 DNA reads TGTGCCAGCAGTCCCCGCAATCAGCCCCAGCATTTT. Amino acids: CASSPRNQPQHF.

V is TRBV30 and J is TRBJ2-1; D remains unclear. The V end was cut by 3 bases, the J end by 8 bases, with 8 bases between. CDR1 GTSNPN and CDR2 SVGIG come from the germline V gene (reference sequence). The CDR3 consists of 11 residues. CDR3 nucleotide sequence: TGTGCCTGGAGCGTAAATCATGAGCAGTTCTTC. This gives the protein CAWSVNHEQFF.

The V gene is TRBV11-2, the J gene TRBJ2-3; D is perhaps TRBD1 or TRBD2 (8 bases each). Germline loops: CDR1 SGHAT, CDR2 FQNNGV. V shed 8 bases and J shed 0 bases, with 21 bases lying between them. The CDR3 spans 17 residues. The chain's CDR3 is CASGQGVQRESTDTQYF. The CDR3 DNA reads TGTGCCAGCGGACAGGGAGTTCAGCGGGAGAGCACAGATACGCAGTATTTT.

The genes are TRBV7-9 and TRBJ1-4, with 8 bases fitting TRBD1. This CDR3 contains 14 residues. Germline V gene data show CDR1 as SEHNR and CDR2 as FQNEAQ (reference sequence). Germline trimming cut 7 bases from V and 8 bases from J; bases unmatched to any gene: 9. DNA of the CDR3: TGTGCCAGCACCCCGGGTGCAGGGGGCGAAAAACTGTTTTTT. Its translation is CASTPGAGGEKLFF. The variable domain in full, with the rest retrieved from reference TRBV7-9 and TRBJ1-4, is DTGVSQNPRHKITKRGQNVTFRCDPISEHNRLYWYRQTLGQGPEFLTYFQNEAQLEKSRLLSDRFSAERPKGSFSTLEIQRTEQGDSAMYLCASTPGAGGEKLFFGSGTQLSVL.

The chain has TRBV12-3 or TRBV12-4 and TRBJ1-5, with 7 positions matching TRBD1. Unmatched junction bases numbered 8, after V lost 5 bases and J lost 4 bases. The CDR3 consists of 15 residues. The CDR3 region has the DNA TGTGCCAGCAGTAGGACAGGCGACGCAAATCAGCCCCAGCATTTT. Its protein is CASSRTGDANQPQHF.

The chain couples TRBV2 to TRBJ2-3, with D perhaps TRBD1 or TRBD2 (5 bases each). V shed 7 bases and J shed 5 bases, with 19 bases lying between them. The CDR3 has 15 amino acids. The germline V gene has CDR1 SNHLY and CDR2 FYNNEI. This CDR3 reads CASIRDLLRGDTQYF. CDR3 coding DNA: TGTGCCAGCATTAGGGACCTCCTTAGGGGAGATACGCAGTATTTT.

The gene calls are TRBV9 and TRBJ2-5; 9 nucleotides align to TRBD2. Per germline, CDR1 SGDLS and CDR2 YYNGEE. V shed 0 bases and J 5 bases; nucleotides not matched to a gene: 11. This CDR3 is 17 amino acids long. As DNA, the CDR3 is TGTGCCAGCAGCGTAGGGGTTAGCGGGAGAAGGTCTGAGACCCAGTACTTC. Amino acids: CASSVGVSGRRSETQYF.

This chain joins TRBV30 and TRBJ2-7; perhaps TRBD2 as D (6 bases). V was pared by 8 bases and J by 2 bases, with 16 bases between. Germline CDR1 reads GTSNPN; CDR2 reads SVGIG (reference sequence). The CDR3 is 13 residues long. The CDR3 region is CARSGRAAYEQYF. The CDR3 nucleotides are TGTGCCCGTAGCGGTAGAGCCGCCTACGAGCAGTACTTC.

The rearrangement joins TRBV25-1 to TRBJ2-7; 10 positions agree with TRBD1. The length of the CDR3 is 16 residues. V gave up 4 bases and J gave up 3 bases; unmatched junction bases: 9. Germline V gives CDR1 MGHDK, CDR2 SYGVNS. The CDR3 coding sequence is TGTGCCAGCAGTGGTGATGGGGACAGGGGTCTCTACGAGCAGTACTTC. Its protein is CASSGDGDRGLYEQYF.

The chain couples TRBV7-9 to TRBJ2-7, with TRBD2 identical over 7 bases. Germline V lookup: CDR1 SEHNR, CDR2 FQNEAQ (reference sequence). The junction had 3 bases not matched to a gene; V was cut back by 2 bases and J by 5 bases. CDR3 size: 13 residues. The chain's CDR3 is CASSLTSVDEQYF. The CDR3 DNA follows: TGTGCCAGCAGCTTAACTAGCGTGGACGAGCAGTACTTC.

The V call is TRBV4-1, the J call TRBJ2-7; tentative D call: TRBD1 (6 bases). The germline CDR1 and CDR2 sequences are MGHRA and YSYEKL. The V gene lost 0 bases and the J gene lost 0 bases, with 18 bases spanning the gap. The CDR3 totals 18 residues. The CDR3 DNA is TGCGCCAGCAGCCAAGATCCCCGTGGCAGGGGAAACTCCTACGAGCAGTACTTC. Its translation is CASSQDPRGRGNSYEQYF.

The chain employs TRBV6-1 and TRBJ2-1; 8 bases map to TRBD2. V shed 4 bases, J shed 2 bases, and the junction held 13 bases outside the gene matches. Germline CDR1 MNHNS, CDR2 SASEGT. This CDR3 has 18 residues. CDR3 amino acids: CASSAGRLAGTPYNEQFF. The DNA for the CDR3 is TGTGCCAGCAGTGCCGGCCGATTAGCGGGAACCCCCTACAATGAGCAGTTCTTC.

The V call is TRBV5-4, the J call TRBJ1-5, with 9 bases that match TRBD1. CDR1 and CDR2 (germline): SGHNT, YYREEE (reference sequence). The CDR3 consists of 16 residues. J gave up 1 base and V 4 bases, and 6 bases lay outside the gene matches. CDR3 sequence reads: CASSEGQGRSNQPQHF. The CDR3 DNA is TGTGCCAGCAGCGAAGGACAGGGGCGAAGCAATCAGCCCCAGCATTTT.

This chain links TRBV20-1 with TRBJ2-3; D remains ambiguous. Trimming stripped 7 bases from V and 1 base from J, with 12 bases between. In germline, CDR1 is DFQATT, CDR2 SNEGSKA (reference sequence). CDR3 length equals 13 residues. In nucleotides, the CDR3 is TGCAGTGATATTCGGGCTGGCACAGATACGCAGTATTTT. This codes for CSDIRAGTDTQYF.

As DNA, the CDR3 is TGCAGCGTTGCAGGGGCTGGACAAGGGCCCCAGCATTTT. This gives the protein CSVAGAGQGPQHF. The rearrangement links TRBV29-1 to TRBJ1-5; TRBD1 might be the D (6 bases). Germline CDR1 and CDR2: SQVTM and ANQGSEA. The CDR3 spans 13 residues. Trimming removed 4 bases at V and 9 bases at J, with 16 bases between.

V is TRBV12-3 or TRBV12-4 and J is TRBJ2-7; 7 bases match TRBD1. This CDR3 has 14 residues. The V gene end was trimmed by 6 bases and the J gene end by 3 bases; junction bases not matched to a gene: 8. The CDR3 sequence: CASSQEDRLYEQYF. CDR3 nucleotide sequence: TGTGCCAGCAGCCAAGAGGACAGGCTCTACGAGCAGTACTTC.

V is TRBV9 and J is TRBJ2-5; no reliable D call. V gave up 2 bases and J gave up 5 bases, with 13 bases separating them. The germline CDR1 and CDR2 sequences are SGDLS and YYNGEE. This CDR3 is 14 amino acids long. CDR3 in amino acids: CASSVRTFAETQYF. CDR3 nucleotides: TGTGCCAGCAGCGTTCGTACATTCGCGGAGACCCAGTACTTC.